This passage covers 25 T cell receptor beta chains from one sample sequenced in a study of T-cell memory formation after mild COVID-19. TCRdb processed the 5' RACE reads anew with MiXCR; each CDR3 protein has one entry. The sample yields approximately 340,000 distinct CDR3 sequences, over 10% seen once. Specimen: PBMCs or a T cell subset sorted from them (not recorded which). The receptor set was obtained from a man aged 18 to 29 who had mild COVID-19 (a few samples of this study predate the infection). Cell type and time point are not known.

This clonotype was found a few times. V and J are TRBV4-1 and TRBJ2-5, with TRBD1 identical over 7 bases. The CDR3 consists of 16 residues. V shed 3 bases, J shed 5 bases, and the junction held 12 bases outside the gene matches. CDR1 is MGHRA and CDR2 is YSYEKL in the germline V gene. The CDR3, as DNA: TGCGCCAGCAGCCAGCTTTACAGGGGATTTCAGGAGACCCAGTACTTC. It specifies CASSQLYRGFQETQYF.

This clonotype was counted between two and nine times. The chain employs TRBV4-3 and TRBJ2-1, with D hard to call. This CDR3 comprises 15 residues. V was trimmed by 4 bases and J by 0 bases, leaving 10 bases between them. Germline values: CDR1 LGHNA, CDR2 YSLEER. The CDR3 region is CASSPNEGSYNEQFF. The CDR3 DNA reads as TGCGCCAGCAGCCCCAATGAAGGCTCCTACAATGAGCAGTTCTTC.

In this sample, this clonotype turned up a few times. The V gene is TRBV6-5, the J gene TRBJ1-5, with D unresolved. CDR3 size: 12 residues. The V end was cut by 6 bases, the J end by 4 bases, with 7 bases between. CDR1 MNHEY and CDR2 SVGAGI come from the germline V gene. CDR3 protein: CASSRPNQPQHF. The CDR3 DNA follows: TGTGCCAGCAGCCGGCCGAATCAGCCCCAGCATTTT.

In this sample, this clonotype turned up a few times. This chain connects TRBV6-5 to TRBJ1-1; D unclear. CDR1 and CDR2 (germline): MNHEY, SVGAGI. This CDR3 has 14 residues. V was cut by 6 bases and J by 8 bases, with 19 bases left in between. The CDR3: CASSPRTVYAEAFF. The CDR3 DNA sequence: TGTGCCAGCAGCCCCCGTACGGTATATGCCGAAGCTTTCTTT.

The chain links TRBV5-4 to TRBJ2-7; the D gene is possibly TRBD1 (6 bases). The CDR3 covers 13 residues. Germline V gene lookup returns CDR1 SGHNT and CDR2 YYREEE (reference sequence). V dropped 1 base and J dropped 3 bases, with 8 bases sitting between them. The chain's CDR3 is CASSLWGRYEQYV. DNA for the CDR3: TGTGCCAGCAGCTTGTGGGGGCGCTACGAGCAGTACGTC.

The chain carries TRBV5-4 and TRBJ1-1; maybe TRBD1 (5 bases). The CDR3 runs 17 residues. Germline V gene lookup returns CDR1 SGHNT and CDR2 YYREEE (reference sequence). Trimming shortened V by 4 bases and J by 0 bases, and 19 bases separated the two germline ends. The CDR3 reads CASSPDPDSLMNTEAFF. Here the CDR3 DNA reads TGTGCCAGCAGCCCCGATCCAGACAGTCTGATGAACACTGAAGCTTTCTTT.

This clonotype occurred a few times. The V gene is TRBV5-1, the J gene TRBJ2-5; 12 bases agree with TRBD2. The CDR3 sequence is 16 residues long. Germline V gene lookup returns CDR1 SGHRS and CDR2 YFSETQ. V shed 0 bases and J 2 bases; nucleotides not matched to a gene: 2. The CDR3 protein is CASSLGTSGKQETQYF. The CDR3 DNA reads TGCGCCAGCAGCTTGGGGACTAGCGGGAAACAAGAGACCCAGTACTTC.

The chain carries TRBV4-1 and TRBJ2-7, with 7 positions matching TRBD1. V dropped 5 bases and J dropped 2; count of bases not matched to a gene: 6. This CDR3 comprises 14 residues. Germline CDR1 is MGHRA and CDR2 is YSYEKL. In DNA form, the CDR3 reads TGCGCCAGCAGCTTCGGGACAGAGGCCTACGAGCAGTACTTC. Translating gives CASSFGTEAYEQYF.

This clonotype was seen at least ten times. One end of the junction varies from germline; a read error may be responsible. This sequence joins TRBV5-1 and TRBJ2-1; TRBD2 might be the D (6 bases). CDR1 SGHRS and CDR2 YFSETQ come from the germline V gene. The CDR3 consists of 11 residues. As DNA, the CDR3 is TGTGCCAGCAGCTTGGAGGGGGAGCAGTTCTTC. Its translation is CASSLEGEQFF.

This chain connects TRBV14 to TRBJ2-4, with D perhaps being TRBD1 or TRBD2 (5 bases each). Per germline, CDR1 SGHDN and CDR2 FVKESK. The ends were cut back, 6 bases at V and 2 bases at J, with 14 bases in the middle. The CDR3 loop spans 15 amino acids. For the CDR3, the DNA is TGTGCCAGCAGGGGGACGGGGCGGCCCAAAAACATTCAGTACTTC. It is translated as CASRGTGRPKNIQYF.

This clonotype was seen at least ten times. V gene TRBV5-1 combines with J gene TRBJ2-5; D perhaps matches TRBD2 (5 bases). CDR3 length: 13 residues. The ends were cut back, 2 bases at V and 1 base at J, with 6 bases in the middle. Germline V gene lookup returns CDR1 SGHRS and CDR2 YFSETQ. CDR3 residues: CASSFGVQETQYF. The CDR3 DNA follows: TGCGCCAGCAGCTTCGGGGTCCAAGAGACCCAGTACTTC.

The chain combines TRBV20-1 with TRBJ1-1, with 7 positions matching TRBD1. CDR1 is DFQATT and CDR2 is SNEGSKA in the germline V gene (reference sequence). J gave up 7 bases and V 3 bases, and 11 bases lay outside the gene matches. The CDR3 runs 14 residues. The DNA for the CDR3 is TGCAGTGCTAGCAGACAGGGTCGGGAGGGTGAAGCTTTCTTT. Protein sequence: CSASRQGREGEAFF.

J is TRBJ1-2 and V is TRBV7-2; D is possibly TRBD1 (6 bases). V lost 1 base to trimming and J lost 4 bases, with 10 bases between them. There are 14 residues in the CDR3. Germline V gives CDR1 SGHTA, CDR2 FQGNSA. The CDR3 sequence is CASSLGVGGYGYTF. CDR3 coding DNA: TGTGCCAGCAGCTTAGGGGTAGGGGGCTATGGCTACACCTTC.

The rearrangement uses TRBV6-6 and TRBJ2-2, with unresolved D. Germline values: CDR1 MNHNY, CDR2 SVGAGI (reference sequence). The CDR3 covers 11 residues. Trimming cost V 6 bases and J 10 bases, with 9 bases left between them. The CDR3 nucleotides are TGTGCCAGCAGCCACATTGAGGAGCTGTTTTTT. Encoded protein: CASSHIEELFF.

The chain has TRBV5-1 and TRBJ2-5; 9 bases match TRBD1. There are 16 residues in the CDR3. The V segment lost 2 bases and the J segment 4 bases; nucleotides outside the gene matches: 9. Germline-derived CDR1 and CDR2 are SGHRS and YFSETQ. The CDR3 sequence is CASSFQSQGAGETQYF. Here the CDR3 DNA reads TGCGCCAGCAGCTTCCAATCACAGGGGGCGGGAGAGACCCAGTACTTC.

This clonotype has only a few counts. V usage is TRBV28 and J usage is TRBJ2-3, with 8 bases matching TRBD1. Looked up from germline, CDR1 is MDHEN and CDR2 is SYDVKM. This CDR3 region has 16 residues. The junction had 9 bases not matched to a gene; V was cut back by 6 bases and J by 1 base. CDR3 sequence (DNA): TGTGCCAGCAGGTACAAGGGACAGGAAGGCACAGATACGCAGTATTTT. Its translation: CASRYKGQEGTDTQYF.

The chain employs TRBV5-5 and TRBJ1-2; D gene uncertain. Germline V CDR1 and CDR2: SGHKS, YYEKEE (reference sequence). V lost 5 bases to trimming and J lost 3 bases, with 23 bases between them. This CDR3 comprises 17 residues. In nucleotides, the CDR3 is TGTGCCAGCAGACATAAAGGTACCGCACAGAACTACTATGGCTACACCTTC. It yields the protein CASRHKGTAQNYYGYTF.

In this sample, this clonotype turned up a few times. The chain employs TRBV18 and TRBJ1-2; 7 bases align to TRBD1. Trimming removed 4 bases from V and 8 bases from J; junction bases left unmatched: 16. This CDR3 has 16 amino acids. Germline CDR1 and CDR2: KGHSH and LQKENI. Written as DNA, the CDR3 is TGTGCCAGCTCACTGACGGGGGACAGCCCTCTTGGGGGCTACACCTTC. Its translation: CASSLTGDSPLGGYTF.

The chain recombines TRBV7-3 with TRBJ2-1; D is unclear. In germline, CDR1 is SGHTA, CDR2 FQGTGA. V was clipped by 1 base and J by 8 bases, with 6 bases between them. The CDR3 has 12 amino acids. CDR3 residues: CASSLRRDEQFF. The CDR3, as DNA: TGTGCCAGCAGCTTAAGACGCGATGAGCAGTTCTTC.

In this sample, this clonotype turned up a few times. The CDR3 is CASSYGFMSGELFF. The CDR3 coding sequence is TGTGCCAGCAGTTACGGGTTTATGTCCGGGGAGCTGTTTTTT. The chain has TRBV12-3 or TRBV12-4 and TRBJ2-2; D gene uncertain. V lost 4 bases and J lost 6, with 12 bases in between. This CDR3 comprises 14 residues.

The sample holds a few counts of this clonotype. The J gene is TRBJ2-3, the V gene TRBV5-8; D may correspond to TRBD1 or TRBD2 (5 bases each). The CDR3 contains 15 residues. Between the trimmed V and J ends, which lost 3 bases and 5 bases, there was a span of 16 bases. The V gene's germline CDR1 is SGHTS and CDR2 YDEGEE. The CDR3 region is CASSSGTQVEDTQYF. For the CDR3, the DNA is TGTGCCAGCAGCTCCGGGACCCAGGTGGAAGATACGCAGTATTTT.

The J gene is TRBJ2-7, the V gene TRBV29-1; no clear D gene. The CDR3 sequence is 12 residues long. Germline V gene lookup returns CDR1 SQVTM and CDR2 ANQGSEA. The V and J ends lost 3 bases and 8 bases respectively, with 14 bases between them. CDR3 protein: CSVESHDGKQYV. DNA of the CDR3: TGCAGCGTTGAGAGTCACGATGGGAAGCAGTACGTC.

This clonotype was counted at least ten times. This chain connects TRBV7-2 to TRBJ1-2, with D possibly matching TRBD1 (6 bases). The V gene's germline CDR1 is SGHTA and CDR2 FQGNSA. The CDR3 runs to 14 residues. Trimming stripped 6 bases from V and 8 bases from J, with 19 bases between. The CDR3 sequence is CASRTGVGVVGYTF. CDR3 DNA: TGTGCCAGCAGGACAGGAGTGGGGGTGGTGGGCTACACCTTC.

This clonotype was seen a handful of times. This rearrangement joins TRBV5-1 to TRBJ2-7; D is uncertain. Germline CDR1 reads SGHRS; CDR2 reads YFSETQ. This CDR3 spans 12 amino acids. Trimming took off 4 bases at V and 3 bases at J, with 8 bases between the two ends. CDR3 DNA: TGCGCCAGCAGCAAGGACCTCTACGAGCAGTACGTC. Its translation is CASSKDLYEQYV.

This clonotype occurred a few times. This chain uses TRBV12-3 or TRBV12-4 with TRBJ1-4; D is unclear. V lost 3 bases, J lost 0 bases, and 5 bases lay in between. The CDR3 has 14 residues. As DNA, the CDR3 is TGTGCCAGCAGTTTTCTTGCAACTAATGAAAAACTGTTTTTT. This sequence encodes CASSFLATNEKLFF.